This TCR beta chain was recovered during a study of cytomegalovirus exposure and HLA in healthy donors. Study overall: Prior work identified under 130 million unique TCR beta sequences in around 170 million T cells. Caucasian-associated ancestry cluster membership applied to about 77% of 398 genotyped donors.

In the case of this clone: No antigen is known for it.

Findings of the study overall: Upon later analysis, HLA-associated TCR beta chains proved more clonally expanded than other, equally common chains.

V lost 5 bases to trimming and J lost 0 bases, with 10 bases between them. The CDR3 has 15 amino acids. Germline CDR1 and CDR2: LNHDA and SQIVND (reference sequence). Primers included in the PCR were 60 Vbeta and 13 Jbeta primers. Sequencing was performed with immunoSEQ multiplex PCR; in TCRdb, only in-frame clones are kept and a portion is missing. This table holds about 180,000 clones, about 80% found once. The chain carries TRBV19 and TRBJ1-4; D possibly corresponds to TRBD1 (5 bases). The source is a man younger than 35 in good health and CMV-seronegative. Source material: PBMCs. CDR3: CASSLRGATNEKLFF. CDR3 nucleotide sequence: TGTGCCAGTAGTCTTCGGGGGGCAACTAATGAAAAACTGTTTTTT.